These T cell receptor beta chains were read from a single sample in a study of blood T cells in healthy people across ages. TCRdb reprocessed the 5' RACE reads via MiXCR and lists one record per CDR3 protein. The repertoire consists of nearly 800,000 distinct CDR3 sequences, with just over 55% occurring once and the leading ten covering roughly 24%. Sequenced: blood. The receptors were gathered from a man in his forties or fifties in good health. The CDR3 runs from the conserved cysteine through the conserved F or W. A D gene is named only where the DNA matches it firmly. A clone size is listed for some rows: how often the clone was seen (once, few, many), or a class if it is expanded.

>TRBV28|-|TRBJ1-1|-
TGTGCCAGCAGTTCTGGACCGCTTCTGAACACTGAAGCTTTCTTT
CASSSGPLLNTEAFF
>TRBV7-2|-|TRBJ1-6|-
TGTGCCAGCAGCTCAGAGGGAGGGTTTAGTTCACCCCTCCACTTT
CASSSEGGFSSPLHF
>TRBV7-2|-|TRBJ1-4|-
TGCGCCAGCAGAAGGGGCCGGGGCGTTACGGTACGGGAAAAACTGTTTTTT
CASRRGRGVTVREKLFF
>TRBV7-6|-|TRBJ1-4|few
TGTGCCAGCAGCGGTAAGGCGAATGAGGACGGTATCGAAAAACTGTTTTTT
CASSGKANEDGIEKLFF
>TRBV29-1|TRBD1|TRBJ2-5|-
TGCAGCGTTATGGGGGGGACAGGGGCCCAAGAGACCCAGTACTTC
CSVMGGTGAQETQYF
>TRBV9|-|TRBJ2-5|few
TGTGCCAGCAGCGTATCCTCAGATCAAGAGACCCAGTACTTC
CASSVSSDQETQYF
>TRBV5-1|-|TRBJ2-3|few
TGCGCCAGCAGCTTTTACACCCCCACAGATACGCAGTATTTT
CASSFYTPTDTQYF
>TRBV6-1|TRBD1|TRBJ2-4|-
TGTGCCAGCAGTGAAGCTCAGGGACAGGGGTCGCTCGACCAGTACTTC
CASSEAQGQGSLDQYF
>TRBV7-9|-|TRBJ2-1|-
TGTGCCAGCAGCTTACGCTTCCAAGGACCCTACAATGAGCAGTTCTTC
CASSLRFQGPYNEQFF
>TRBV20-1|-|TRBJ1-1|-
TGCGGTGCTATGGGTCCAAACACTGAAGCTTTCTTT
CGAMGPNTEAFF
>TRBV6-2/TRBV6-3|-|TRBJ1-2|-
TGTGCCAGCAGTTTGGACCAGGTTCACGGCTACACCTTC
CASSLDQVHGYTF
>TRBV7-2|-|TRBJ2-3|-
TGTGCCAGCAGGGAGGGTTCAGATACGCAGTATTTT
CASREGSDTQYF
>TRBV7-9|TRBD1|TRBJ2-2|-
TGTGCCAGCAGCTCGCGACAGGGGGTAACCGGGGAGCTGTTTTTT
CASSSRQGVTGELFF
>TRBV20-1|-|TRBJ1-6|-
TGCAGTGCTAGGACAGAGCCCAATTCACCCCTCCACTTT
CSARTEPNSPLHF
>TRBV20-1|TRBD2|TRBJ2-7|-
TGCAGTGCTAGAGATAGCGGGACCCCCTACGAGCAGTACTTC
CSARDSGTPYEQYF
>TRBV9|TRBD2|TRBJ2-1|-
TGTGCCAGCAGCGTATCTTTCAGAGGGACTAGCGGGACCCATGAGCAGTTCTTC
CASSVSFRGTSGTHEQFF
>TRBV6-5|-|TRBJ2-1|few
TGTGCCAGCAGTTACTCTAGCAGGGAGGTCTACAATGAGCAGTTCTTC
CASSYSSREVYNEQFF
>TRBV28|-|TRBJ2-7|few
TGTGCCAGCAGTTTAGAGGGAGCGGTCTCCTACGAGCAGTACTTC
CASSLEGAVSYEQYF
>TRBV20-1|-|TRBJ1-2|once
TGCAGTGCGGAGGAGCACAGGAACTATGGCTACACCTTC
CSAEEHRNYGYTF
>TRBV7-9|-|TRBJ2-7|-
TGTGCCAGCAGCTCACGACAGGCCGCCTACGAGCAGTACTTC
CASSSRQAAYEQYF
>TRBV27|TRBD1|TRBJ1-2|-
TGTGCCAGCAGTCCAGCGACAGGGGGAAACTATGGCTACACCTTC
CASSPATGGNYGYTF
>TRBV7-9|-|TRBJ1-2|once
TGTGCCAGCAGCTTAGCGACGGGACCGGTTGGGGGCTACACCTTC
CASSLATGPVGGYTF
>TRBV20-1|-|TRBJ2-7|-
TGCAGTGCTAGAGATGCGGGACTCGTCGAGCAGTACTTC
CSARDAGLVEQYF
>TRBV9|-|TRBJ2-7|few
TGTGCCAGCAGCGTAATGTCAGAGGACCAGCAGTACTTC
CASSVMSEDQQYF
>TRBV6-6|TRBD1|TRBJ1-5|-
TGTGCCAGCAGCCTGACAGGGGGCGGGGAAGAGCCCCAGCATTTT
CASSLTGGGEEPQHF
>TRBV9|TRBD1|TRBJ2-5|-
TGTGCCAGCAGCGTAAGGGAAGGGACAGCCGAGACCCAGTACTTC
CASSVREGTAETQYF
>TRBV5-5|-|TRBJ2-5|-
TGTGCCAGCAGCTTTACCAGCGGAGAGACCCAGTACTTC
CASSFTSGETQYF
>TRBV6-1|-|TRBJ1-5|-
TGTGCCAGCAGTGAAGCGCGGGACACCCCACTGCTCCGGCATTTT
CASSEARDTPLLRHF
>TRBV4-1|-|TRBJ1-2|few
TGCGCCAGCAGCCCGACGGATTCTAACTATGGCTACACCTTC
CASSPTDSNYGYTF
>TRBV6-5|-|TRBJ2-1|few
TGTGCCAGCAGTTACTCGGCGGGGAGCTCCTACAATGAGCAGTTCTTC
CASSYSAGSSYNEQFF
>TRBV20-1|-|TRBJ1-1|-
TGCAGTGCAGTCGGCAGGTCTGAAGCTTTCTTT
CSAVGRSEAFF
>TRBV27|TRBD1|TRBJ2-5|many
TGTGCCAGCAGTTTCCGGACAGGAGAGACCCAGTACTTC
CASSFRTGETQYF
>TRBV20-1|-|TRBJ1-4|-
TGCAGTGCCCCACTGGTTGCGGGTAATGAAAAACTGTTTTTT
CSAPLVAGNEKLFF
>TRBV6-6|-|TRBJ1-3|-
TGTGCCAGCAGTTACGCAGATCTTCACTCTGGAAACACCATATATTTT
CASSYADLHSGNTIYF
>TRBV24-1|TRBD2|TRBJ2-1|once
TGTGCCACCAGTGAACTAGCGAGTAATGAGCAGTTCTTC
CATSELASNEQFF
>TRBV3-1|-|TRBJ1-2|-
TGTGCCAGCAGCCAAGAAGGGGGGGCGCACTATGGCTACACCTTC
CASSQEGGAHYGYTF
>TRBV20-1|-|TRBJ2-4|-
TGCAGTGCTAGAGCCCAGGATGGGCTCAAAAACATTCAGTACTTC
CSARAQDGLKNIQYF
>TRBV12-3/TRBV12-4|TRBD1|TRBJ2-1|-
TGTGCCAGCAGGCCGGACGGGACAGACTACAATGAGCAGTTCTTC
CASRPDGTDYNEQFF
>TRBV20-1|TRBD2|TRBJ2-5|few
TGCAGTGCTAGACCTAGCGGGGGGTCTTCACAAGAGACCCAGTACTTC
CSARPSGGSSQETQYF
>TRBV9|TRBD2|TRBJ2-5|-
TGTGCCAGCAGCGCTGGGACTAGCGCCCCGGAGACCCAGTACTTC
CASSAGTSAPETQYF
>TRBV4-3|TRBD2|TRBJ2-2|-
TGCGCCAGCAGCCAATGGCTAGCGGCAAACACCGGGGAGCTGTTTTTT
CASSQWLAANTGELFF
>TRBV7-2|TRBD2|TRBJ2-5|few
TGTGCCAGCACCTCTCTCTGGGCTAGCGGGAGTGGGCAAGAGACCCAGTACTTC
CASTSLWASGSGQETQYF
>TRBV5-1|-|TRBJ1-2|-
TGCGCCAGCAGCTTAAGCGGGCGGCCAGGGGATGGCTACACCTTC
CASSLSGRPGDGYTF
>TRBV6-2/TRBV6-3|TRBD2|TRBJ2-5|once
TGTGCCAGCACCCTACCCGGGGGACTACAAGAGACCCAGTACTTC
CASTLPGGLQETQYF
>TRBV27|TRBD1|TRBJ2-1|-
TGTGCCAGCAGTTTATATGGGACAGGGTCCTACAATGAGCAGTTCTTC
CASSLYGTGSYNEQFF
>TRBV27|-|TRBJ2-4|few
TGTGCCAGCATCTCCTCGAGGGCCAAAAACATTCAGTACTTC
CASISSRAKNIQYF
>TRBV14|TRBD2|TRBJ2-5|-
TGTGCCAGCAGCCATGGGGCCGGGACTAGAGGAGAGACCCAGTACTTC
CASSHGAGTRGETQYF
>TRBV4-3|-|TRBJ2-5|few
TGCGCCAGCAGCCAAGTAATCGGGCCCCGGCCCCAGTACTTC
CASSQVIGPRPQYF
>TRBV24-1|-|TRBJ2-3|few
TGTGCCACCAGTAAGGCGAGCACAGATACGCAGTATTTT
CATSKASTDTQYF
>TRBV9|-|TRBJ2-4|-
TGTGCCAGCAGCATAGAGATCGTTTCGGCTCGGCAGGAGCAGTACTTC
CASSIEIVSARQEQYF
>TRBV20-1|-|TRBJ1-5|-
TGCAGTGCTGACCGAGGGGACCATAGCAATCAGCCCCAGCATTTT
CSADRGDHSNQPQHF
>TRBV12-3/TRBV12-4|-|TRBJ2-1|-
TGTGCCAGCAGTTTAGGGCACTACCGGTTCTTC
CASSLGHYRFF
>TRBV6-5|-|TRBJ2-7|few
TGTGCCAGCAGTCAGATGTACGAGCAGTACTTC
CASSQMYEQYF
>TRBV25-1|-|TRBJ1-1|many
TGTGCCAGCAGTTATCCGGGATTATCGAGCACTGAAGCTTTCTTT
CASSYPGLSSTEAFF
>TRBV7-8|TRBD1|TRBJ2-4|few
TGTGCCAGCAGCTTTACAGGGGGCGCACCGTACTTC
CASSFTGGAPYF
>TRBV29-1|-|TRBJ2-5|-
TGCAGCGTCGCGCAGGGGAAGGGCGGAGAGACCCAGTACTTC
CSVAQGKGGETQYF
>TRBV7-9|-|TRBJ2-5|-
TGTGCCAGCAGCTGGGCCTCGGAAATCCAAGAGACCCAGTACTTC
CASSWASEIQETQYF
>TRBV6-6|-|TRBJ1-2|few
TGTGCCAGCAGTTATAGTGGGGATGGCTACACCTTC
CASSYSGDGYTF
>TRBV4-3|-|TRBJ2-1|-
TGCGCCAGCAGCCAAGAAACCTACAATGAGCAGTTCTTC
CASSQETYNEQFF